The 25 T cell receptor beta chains below were found in one sample sequenced in a study of blood T cell repertoires in COVID-19. Sequenced by immunoSEQ multiplex PCR; TCRdb stores in-frame clones only, minus some. Among about 250,000 clones, roughly 89% were seen once, and the ten largest hold about 2.1%. Sequenced input: peripheral blood. The source is a woman aged 55-69 years with COVID-19, enrolled during active disease.

The CDR3 here is CASSPGTGAGEQYF. The CDR3 DNA is TGCGCCAGCAGCCCAGGGACAGGGGCAGGCGAGCAGTACTTC. The chain carries TRBV4-1 and TRBJ2-7, with 10 bases fitting TRBD1. V lost 4 bases and J lost 6; bases outside the gene matches: 6. Germline CDR1 reads MGHRA; CDR2 reads YSYEKL. This CDR3 spans 14 amino acids.

V and J are TRBV9 and TRBJ1-2; D is unresolved. The V and J ends lost 10 bases and 7 bases respectively, with 17 bases between them. Germline V gene lookup returns CDR1 SGDLS and CDR2 YYNGEE. The CDR3 is 12 amino acids. The CDR3 DNA follows: TGTGCCTCCAATGGGAGGGTTACTGGCTACACCTTC. It yields the protein CASNGRVTGYTF. The full variable domain, completed using reference TRBV9 and TRBJ1-2, is DSGVTQTPKHLITATGQRVTLRCSPRSGDLSVYWYQQSLDQGLQFLIQYYNGEERAKGNILERFSAQQFPDLHSELNLSSLELGDSALYFCASNGRVTGYTFGSGTRLTVV.

This sequence joins TRBV9 and TRBJ1-5; D uncertain. The CDR3 is 13 residues long. Trimming stripped 2 bases from V and 3 bases from J, with 6 bases between. The germline V gene has CDR1 SGDLS and CDR2 YYNGEE. The CDR3 DNA reads TGTGCCAGCAGCGTGGGCTCCAATCAGCCCCAGCATTTT. It is translated as CASSVGSNQPQHF.

This clone was recorded only once. This sequence joins TRBV7-9 and TRBJ1-6; D gene uncertain. The V and J ends lost 4 bases and 7 bases respectively, with 8 bases between them. The germline gives CDR1 SEHNR, CDR2 FQNEAQ (reference sequence). There are 13 residues in the CDR3. CDR3 in DNA: TGTGCCAGCAGCTCTTCTCTCAATTCACCCCTCCACTTT. This codes for CASSSSLNSPLHF.

This sequence joins TRBV5-6 and TRBJ1-2; D is ambiguous. This CDR3 comprises 15 residues. The V end lost 4 bases, the J end lost 4 bases, and 17 bases lay between the germline ends. Per the germline V gene, CDR1 is SGHDT and CDR2 is YYEEEE. The CDR3 sequence is CASSPAPTGGYGYTF. DNA for the CDR3: TGTGCCAGCAGCCCTGCCCCCACGGGTGGCTATGGCTACACCTTC.

The gene calls are TRBV5-6 and TRBJ1-4; 8 bases map to TRBD1. Germline CDR1 reads SGHDT; CDR2 reads YYEEEE. The CDR3 runs 14 residues. The V and J ends lost 4 bases and 8 bases, in that order; junction bases with no gene match: 7. CDR3 in amino acids: CASSLDRVGEKLFF. The CDR3 DNA reads as TGTGCCAGCAGCCTGGACAGGGTTGGCGAAAAACTGTTTTTT. Full variable domain (missing parts from reference TRBV5-6 and TRBJ1-4): DAGVTQSPTHLIKTRGQQVTLRCSPKSGHDTVSWYQQALGQGPQFIFQYYEEEERQRGNFPDRFSGHQFPNYSSELNVNALLLGDSALYLCASSLDRVGEKLFFGSGTQLSVL.

V usage is TRBV3-1 (or the pseudogene TRBV3-2) and J usage is TRBJ1-2; a possible D gene is TRBD1 (6 bases). With 7 bases removed from V and 4 bases from J, the gap between germline ends came to 22 bases. This CDR3 comprises 16 residues. Looked up from germline, CDR1 is LGHDT and CDR2 is YNNKEL (reference sequence). DNA for the CDR3: TGTGCCAGCACTCCGTCCGCTATACAGGGTCCCTATGGCTACACCTTC. Translating gives CASTPSAIQGPYGYTF.

This clone was detected only once. Other DNA sequences within the sample encode an identical CDR3. This chain uses TRBV3-1 (or the pseudogene TRBV3-2) with TRBJ2-7; tentatively, D is TRBD2 (5 bases). Trimming removed 1 base from V and 7 bases from J, with 5 bases in between. The CDR3 extends over 11 amino acids. CDR1 LGHDT and CDR2 YNNKEL come from the germline V gene (reference sequence). The chain's CDR3 is CASSQAGEQYF. In DNA, the CDR3 is TGTGCCAGCAGCCAAGCGGGAGAGCAGTACTTC.

The genes are TRBV6-6 and TRBJ1-2; a possible D gene is TRBD1 (5 bases). Deletions cut 0 bases from V and 2 bases from J, with 7 bases between. Per germline, CDR1 MNHNY and CDR2 SVGAGI (reference sequence). The CDR3 loop spans 14 amino acids. The CDR3 bases are TGTGCCAGCAGTTACTCGGCAGGGAACTATGGCTACACCTTC. Its protein is CASSYSAGNYGYTF.

J is TRBJ1-1 and V is TRBV5-4; 12 nucleotides agree with TRBD1. Germline V CDR1 and CDR2: SGHNT, YYREEE (reference sequence). The trim removed 3 bases at V and 8 bases at J, leaving 11 bases unmatched. The CDR3 covers 16 residues. For the CDR3, the DNA is TGTGCCAGCAGCTCCGGGACAGGGGGCTTGGGGACCGAAGCTTTCTTT. Translation: CASSSGTGGLGTEAFF.

The table lists this clone with a count of one. The rearrangement joins TRBV13 to TRBJ2-1; tentative D call: TRBD1 (6 bases). This CDR3 region has 13 residues. Per the germline V gene, CDR1 is PRHDT and CDR2 is FYEKMQ (reference sequence). V lost 0 bases, J lost 10 bases, and 10 bases lay in between. The CDR3 region has the DNA TGTGCCAGCAGCTTAGGGGGGGCCGAAGAGCAGTTCTTC. It translates to CASSLGGAEEQFF.

V usage is TRBV12-5 and J usage is TRBJ1-6, with 7 nucleotides matching TRBD1. The CDR3 is 15 amino acids. Germline assignment: CDR1 LGHNT and CDR2 FRNRAP. J lost 10 bases, V lost 0 bases, and 6 bases had no gene match. The DNA of the CDR3 is TGTGCTAGTGGTTTGGTACAGGGGCGGGTATCACCCCTCCACTTT. Encoded protein: CASGLVQGRVSPLHF.

This chain joins TRBV5-6 and TRBJ2-1; D is undetermined. CDR3 length: 16 amino acids. Trimming left V 1 base short and J 6 bases short, with 17 bases between. Germline-derived CDR1 and CDR2 are SGHDT and YYEEEE. Written as DNA, the CDR3 is TGTGCCAGCAGCTTGAGAGGTACCGGAGAAGGCAATGAGCAGTTCTTC. Its protein product is CASSLRGTGEGNEQFF.

The DNA of the CDR3 is TGTGCCAGCAGTTACCACGACAGGACTGAAAAACTGTTTTTT. As protein: CASSYHDRTEKLFF. The V gene is TRBV6-2 or TRBV6-3, the J gene TRBJ1-4; TRBD1 is a possible D gene (6 bases). The CDR3 covers 14 residues. Trimming cost V 2 bases and J 7 bases, with 11 bases left between them. Germline CDR1 reads MNHEY; CDR2 reads SVGEGT.

The V gene is TRBV2, the J gene TRBJ2-6; 7 bases agree with TRBD1. The CDR3 length is 17 residues. The germline CDR1 and CDR2 sequences are SNHLY and FYNNEI. The CDR3 region has the DNA TGTGCAGCGAGGCCCGGACAGGCGATCTCTGGGGCCAACGTCCTGACTTTC. This gives the protein CAARPGQAISGANVLTF.

The V call is TRBV5-1, the J call TRBJ2-5, with TRBD1 identical over 9 bases. With 3 bases clipped from V and 1 base from J, the junction kept 4 bases outside the gene matches. Looked up from germline, CDR1 is SGHRS and CDR2 is YFSETQ. The CDR3 is 15 residues long. The DNA for the CDR3 is TGCGCCAGCAGCTCCTCGACAGGGGGCCAAGAGACCCAGTACTTC. This codes for CASSSSTGGQETQYF.

The V call is TRBV5-4, the J call TRBJ2-2; D not certain. This CDR3 region has 14 residues. In germline, CDR1 is SGHNT, CDR2 YYREEE (reference sequence). V lost 2 bases and J lost 1, with 6 bases in between. The chain's CDR3 is CASSFSLNTGELFF. In nucleotides, the CDR3 is TGTGCCAGCAGCTTCTCACTGAACACCGGGGAGCTGTTTTTT.

The rearrangement uses TRBV12-3 or TRBV12-4 and TRBJ2-7, with TRBD1 as a possible D gene (5 bases). Trimming cost V 5 bases and J 5 bases, with 13 bases left between them. This CDR3 contains 13 residues. The CDR3 coding sequence is TGTGCCAGCAGTCCCAGGCAGGGTCACGAGCAGTACTTC. Residues: CASSPRQGHEQYF.

The chain joins TRBV12-2 to TRBJ2-4; TRBD1 is taken as the D call from the table, unchecked against the DNA. TRBV12-2 corresponds to a pseudogene. The CDR3 runs 17 residues. The DNA of the CDR3 is TGTGCAAGTCGCTTAACCCCGTGCCAGGGCAGTGCTTGGGATCGGTACTTC. Translating gives CASRLTPCQGSAWDRYF.

This sequence joins TRBV9 and TRBJ2-7, with 8 bases lining up with TRBD1. Germline CDR1 reads SGDLS; CDR2 reads YYNGEE. The trim removed 3 bases at V and 2 bases at J, leaving 10 bases unmatched. The CDR3 is 16 amino acids. The CDR3 sequence: CASSDGQGILTYEQYF. CDR3 nucleotides: TGTGCCAGCAGCGACGGACAGGGAATACTTACCTACGAGCAGTACTTC.

CDR3 sequence (DNA): TGTGCCAGCAGCTTGGCCAGGGGAGGGTTCTATGGCTACACCTTC. This gives the protein CASSLARGGFYGYTF. This chain uses TRBV7-2 with TRBJ1-2, with D possibly being TRBD1 (6 bases). Germline CDR1 and CDR2: SGHTA and FQGNSA. V gave up 3 bases and J gave up 4 bases, with 15 bases separating them. The CDR3 totals 15 residues.

The chain recombines TRBV18 with TRBJ2-2, with 7 bases identical to TRBD2. Germline CDR1 reads KGHSH; CDR2 reads LQKENI. This CDR3 is built from 15 residues. After removal of 6 bases from V and 0 bases from J, the junction contained 4 bases not matched to a gene. The chain's CDR3 is CASSPAGANTGELFF. CDR3 nucleotides: TGTGCCAGCTCCCCGGCGGGGGCGAACACCGGGGAGCTGTTTTTT.

The chain couples TRBV7-9 to TRBJ2-4; maybe TRBD2 (5 bases). CDR3 length equals 14 residues. The V end lost 2 bases, the J end lost 8 bases, and 13 bases lay between the germline ends. Germline lookup yields CDR1 SEHNR and CDR2 FQNEAQ (reference sequence). The CDR3: CASSLSGSRDIQYF. In DNA form, the CDR3 reads TGTGCCAGCAGCTTATCGGGGAGCCGGGACATTCAGTACTTC. Using reference TRBV7-9 and TRBJ2-4 for the parts outside the CDR3, the full variable domain is DTGVSQNPRHKITKRGQNVTFRCDPISEHNRLYWYRQTLGQGPEFLTYFQNEAQLEKSRLLSDRFSAERPKGSFSTLEIQRTEQGDSAMYLCASSLSGSRDIQYFGAGTRLSVL.

The chain recombines TRBV5-6 with TRBJ1-6; unclear D gene. From germline, CDR1 is SGHDT and CDR2 YYEEEE. This CDR3 has 12 amino acids. V dropped 4 bases and J dropped 10 bases, with 9 bases sitting between them. The CDR3 coding sequence is TGTGCCAGCAGCAATTCGGGATCACCCCTCCACTTT. The encoded protein is CASSNSGSPLHF.

As to this clone: In the same sample, other DNA sequences code for this CDR3. The chain has TRBV9 and TRBJ1-2; TRBD1 agrees at 7 bases. CDR3 length: 14 residues. With 0 bases clipped from V and 2 bases from J, the junction kept 1 base outside the gene matches. Germline values: CDR1 SGDLS, CDR2 YYNGEE. CDR3 in DNA: TGTGCCAGCAGCGTAGGACAGGGCAACTATGGCTACACCTTC. Its translation: CASSVGQGNYGYTF.